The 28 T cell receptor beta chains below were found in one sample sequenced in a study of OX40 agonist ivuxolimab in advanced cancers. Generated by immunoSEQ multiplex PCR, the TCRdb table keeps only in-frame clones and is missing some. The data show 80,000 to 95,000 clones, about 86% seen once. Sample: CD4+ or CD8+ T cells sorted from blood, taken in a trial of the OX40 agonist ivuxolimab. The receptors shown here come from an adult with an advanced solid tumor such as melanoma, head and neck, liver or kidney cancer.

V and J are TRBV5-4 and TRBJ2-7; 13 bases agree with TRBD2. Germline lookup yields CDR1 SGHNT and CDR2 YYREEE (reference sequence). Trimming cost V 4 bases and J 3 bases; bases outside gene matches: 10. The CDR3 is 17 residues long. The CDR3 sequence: CASSQRLAGGSHYEQYF. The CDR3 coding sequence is TGTGCCAGCAGCCAACGACTAGCGGGGGGCTCACACTACGAGCAGTACTTC. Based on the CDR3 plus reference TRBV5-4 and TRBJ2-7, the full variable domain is ETGVTQSPTHLIKTRGQQVTLRCSSQSGHNTVSWYQQALGQGPQFIFQYYREEENGRGNFPPRFSGLQFPNYSSELNVNALELDDSALYLCASSQRLAGGSHYEQYFGPGTRLTVT.

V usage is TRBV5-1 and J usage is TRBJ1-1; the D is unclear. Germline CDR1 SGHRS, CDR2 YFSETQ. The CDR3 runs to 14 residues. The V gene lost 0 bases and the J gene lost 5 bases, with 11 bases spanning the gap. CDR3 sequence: CASSLETRRTEAFF. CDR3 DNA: TGCGCCAGCAGCTTGGAGACGCGGAGAACTGAAGCTTTCTTT.

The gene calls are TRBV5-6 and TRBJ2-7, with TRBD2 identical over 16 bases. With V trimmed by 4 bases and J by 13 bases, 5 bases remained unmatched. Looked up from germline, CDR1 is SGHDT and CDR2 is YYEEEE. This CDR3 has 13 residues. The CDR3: CASSLGLAGGPYF. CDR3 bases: TGTGCCAGCAGCCTGGGACTAGCGGGGGGGCCCTACTTC.

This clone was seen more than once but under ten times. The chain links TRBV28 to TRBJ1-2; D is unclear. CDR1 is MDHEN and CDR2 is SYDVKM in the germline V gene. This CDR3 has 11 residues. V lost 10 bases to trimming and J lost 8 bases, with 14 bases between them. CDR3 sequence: CATSDAAGYTF. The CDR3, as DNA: TGTGCCACCTCGGACGCGGCCGGCTACACCTTC.

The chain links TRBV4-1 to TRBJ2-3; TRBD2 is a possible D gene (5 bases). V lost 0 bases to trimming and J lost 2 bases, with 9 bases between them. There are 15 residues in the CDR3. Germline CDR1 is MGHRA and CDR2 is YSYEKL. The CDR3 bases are TGCGCCAGCAGCCAAGAAACAGCGGACACAGATACGCAGTATTTT. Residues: CASSQETADTDTQYF.

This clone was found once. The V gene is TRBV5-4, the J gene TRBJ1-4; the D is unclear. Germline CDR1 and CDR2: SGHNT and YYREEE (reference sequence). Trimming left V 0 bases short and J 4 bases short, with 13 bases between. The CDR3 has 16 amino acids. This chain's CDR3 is CASSLDAARRNEKLFF. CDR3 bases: TGTGCCAGCAGCTTGGATGCCGCCCGACGTAATGAAAAACTGTTTTTT.

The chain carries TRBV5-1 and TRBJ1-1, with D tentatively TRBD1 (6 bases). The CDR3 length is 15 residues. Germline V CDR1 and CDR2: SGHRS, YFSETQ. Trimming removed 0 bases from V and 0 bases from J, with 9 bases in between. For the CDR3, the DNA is TGCGCCAGCAGCTTGGAGGCAGGGGTGAACACTGAAGCTTTCTTT. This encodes CASSLEAGVNTEAFF.

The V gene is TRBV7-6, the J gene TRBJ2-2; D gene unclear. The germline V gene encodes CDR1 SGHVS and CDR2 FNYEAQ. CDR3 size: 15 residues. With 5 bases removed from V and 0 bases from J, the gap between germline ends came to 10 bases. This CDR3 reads CASSPRRPNTGELFF. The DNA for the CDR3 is TGTGCCAGCAGCCCAAGACGGCCGAACACCGGGGAGCTGTTTTTT.

Here the CDR3 reads CASSIGGRGNQPQHF. In DNA, the CDR3 is TGTGCCAGTAGTATAGGGGGGCGTGGCAATCAGCCCCAGCATTTT. The chain combines TRBV19 with TRBJ1-5; the D gene is possibly TRBD1 (6 bases). Trimming stripped 1 base from V and 2 bases from J, with 9 bases between. Germline V gene lookup returns CDR1 LNHDA and CDR2 SQIVND (reference sequence). The CDR3 contains 15 residues.

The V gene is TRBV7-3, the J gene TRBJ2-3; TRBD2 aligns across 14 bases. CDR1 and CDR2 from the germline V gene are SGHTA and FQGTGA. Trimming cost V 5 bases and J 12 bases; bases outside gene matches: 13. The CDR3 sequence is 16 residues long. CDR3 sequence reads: CASSEHSGLAGASQYF. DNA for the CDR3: TGTGCCAGCAGCGAGCATTCGGGACTAGCGGGGGCCTCCCAGTATTTT.

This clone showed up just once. CDR3 amino acids: CASSVLLGGTDTQYF. DNA for the CDR3: TGTGCCAGCAGCGTATTATTGGGGGGCACAGATACGCAGTATTTT. The chain recombines TRBV9 with TRBJ2-3, with D perhaps given as TRBD1 or TRBD2 (5 bases each). CDR3 length: 15 residues. Germline V gene lookup returns CDR1 SGDLS and CDR2 YYNGEE. V lost 1 base to trimming and J lost 1 base, with 10 bases between them.

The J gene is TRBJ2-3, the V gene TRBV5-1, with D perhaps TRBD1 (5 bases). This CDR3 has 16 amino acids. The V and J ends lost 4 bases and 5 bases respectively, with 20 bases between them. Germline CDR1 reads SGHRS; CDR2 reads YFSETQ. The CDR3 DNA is TGCGCCAGCAGCGTGGCACAGGCAAGTTTGGGAGATACGCAGTATTTT. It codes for CASSVAQASLGDTQYF.

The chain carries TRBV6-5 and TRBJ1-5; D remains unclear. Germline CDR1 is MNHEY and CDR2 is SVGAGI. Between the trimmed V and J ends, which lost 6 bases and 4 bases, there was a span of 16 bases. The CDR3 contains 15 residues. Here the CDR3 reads CASRVTGRTNQPQHF. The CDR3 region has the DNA TGTGCCAGCAGAGTTACTGGGCGGACTAATCAGCCCCAGCATTTT.

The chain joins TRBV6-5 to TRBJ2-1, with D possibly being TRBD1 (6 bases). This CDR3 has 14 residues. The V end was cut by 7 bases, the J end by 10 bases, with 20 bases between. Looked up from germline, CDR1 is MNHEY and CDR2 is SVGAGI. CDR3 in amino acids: CASTTGLASNEQFF. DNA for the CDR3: TGTGCCAGCACTACAGGGTTGGCTTCAAACGAGCAGTTCTTC.

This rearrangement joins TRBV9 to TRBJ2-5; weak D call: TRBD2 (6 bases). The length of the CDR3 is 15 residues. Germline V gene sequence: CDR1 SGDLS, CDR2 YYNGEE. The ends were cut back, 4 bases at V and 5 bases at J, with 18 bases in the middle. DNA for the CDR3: TGTGCCAGCAGCCTCGAGGGGACTCAGGTTGAGACCCAGTACTTC. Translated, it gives CASSLEGTQVETQYF.

CDR3 nucleotides: TGCGCCAGCAGCTTAGGTGACACTGAAGCTTTCTTT. Protein sequence: CASSLGDTEAFF. The chain uses TRBV5-1 and TRBJ1-1; D remains unclear. This CDR3 is built from 12 residues. Germline CDR1 reads SGHRS; CDR2 reads YFSETQ. The V end was cut by 2 bases, the J end by 3 bases, with 5 bases between. Full variable domain (missing parts from reference TRBV5-1 and TRBJ1-1): KAGVTQTPRYLIKTRGQQVTLSCSPISGHRSVSWYQQTPGQGLQFLFEYFSETQRNKGNFPGRFSGRQFSNSRSEMNVSTLELGDSALYLCASSLGDTEAFFGQGTRLTVV.

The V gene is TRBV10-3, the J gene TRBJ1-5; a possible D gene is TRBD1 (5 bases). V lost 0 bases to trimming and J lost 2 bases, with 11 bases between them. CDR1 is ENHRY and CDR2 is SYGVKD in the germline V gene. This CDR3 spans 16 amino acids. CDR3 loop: CAISESNVGGNQPQHF. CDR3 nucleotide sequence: TGTGCCATCAGTGAGTCGAATGTGGGGGGCAATCAGCCCCAGCATTTT.

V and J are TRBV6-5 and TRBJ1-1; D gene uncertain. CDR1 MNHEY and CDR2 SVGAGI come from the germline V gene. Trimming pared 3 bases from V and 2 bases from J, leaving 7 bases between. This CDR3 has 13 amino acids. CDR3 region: CASSYQVNTEAFF. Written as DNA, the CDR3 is TGTGCCAGCAGTTATCAGGTTAACACTGAAGCTTTCTTT.

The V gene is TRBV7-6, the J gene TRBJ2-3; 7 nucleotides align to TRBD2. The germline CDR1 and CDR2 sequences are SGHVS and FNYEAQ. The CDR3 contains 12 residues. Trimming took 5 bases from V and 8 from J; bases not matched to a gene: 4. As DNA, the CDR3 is TGTGCCAGCAGCGGGGGACTACCTACGCAGTATTTT. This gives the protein CASSGGLPTQYF.

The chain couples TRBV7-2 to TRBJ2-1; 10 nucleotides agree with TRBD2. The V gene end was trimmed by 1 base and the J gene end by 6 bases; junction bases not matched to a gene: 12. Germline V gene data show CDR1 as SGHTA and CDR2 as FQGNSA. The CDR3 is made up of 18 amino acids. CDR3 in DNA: TGTGCCAGCAGCTTAGTGGCTAGCGGGGGCACCCTGGCCAATGAGCAGTTCTTC. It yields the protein CASSLVASGGTLANEQFF.

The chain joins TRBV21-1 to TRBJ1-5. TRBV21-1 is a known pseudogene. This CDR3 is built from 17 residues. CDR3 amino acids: CASSKGGRLNSNQPQHF. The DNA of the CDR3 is TGTGCCAGCAGCAAAGGCGGAAGGCTGAATAGCAATCAGCCCCAGCATTTT.

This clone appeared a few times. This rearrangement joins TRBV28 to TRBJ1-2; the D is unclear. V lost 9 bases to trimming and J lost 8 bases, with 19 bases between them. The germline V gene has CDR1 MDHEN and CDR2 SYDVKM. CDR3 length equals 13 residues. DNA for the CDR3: TGTGCCAGTTGGTCAGCGGGGTGGGCGGGCTACACCTTC. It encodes CASWSAGWAGYTF.

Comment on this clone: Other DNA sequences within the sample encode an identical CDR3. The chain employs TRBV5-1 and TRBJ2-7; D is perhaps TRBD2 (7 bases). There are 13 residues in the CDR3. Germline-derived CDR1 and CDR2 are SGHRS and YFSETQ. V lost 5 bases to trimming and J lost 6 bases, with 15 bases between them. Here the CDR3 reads CASRVQRDTEQYF. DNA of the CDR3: TGCGCCAGCAGGGTACAGCGGGACACCGAGCAGTACTTC.

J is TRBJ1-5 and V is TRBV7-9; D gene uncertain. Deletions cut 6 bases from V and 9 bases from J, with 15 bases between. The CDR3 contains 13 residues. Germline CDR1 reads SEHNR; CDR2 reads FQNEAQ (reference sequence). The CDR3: CASRSGAFMPQHF. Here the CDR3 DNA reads TGTGCCAGCAGGTCTGGAGCCTTTATGCCCCAGCATTTT.

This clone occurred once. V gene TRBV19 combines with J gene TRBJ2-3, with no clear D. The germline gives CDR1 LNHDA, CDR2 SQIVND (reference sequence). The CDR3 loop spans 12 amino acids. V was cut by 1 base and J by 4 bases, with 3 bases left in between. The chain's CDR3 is CASSIASDTQYF. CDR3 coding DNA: TGTGCCAGTAGTATAGCGTCAGATACGCAGTATTTT.

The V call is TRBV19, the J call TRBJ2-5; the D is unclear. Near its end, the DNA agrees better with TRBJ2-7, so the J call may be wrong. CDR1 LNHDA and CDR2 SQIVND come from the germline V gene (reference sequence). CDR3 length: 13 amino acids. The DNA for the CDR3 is TGTGCCAGTAGTATATGGCCGCTGCACGAGCAGTACTTC. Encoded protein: CASSIWPLHEQYF.

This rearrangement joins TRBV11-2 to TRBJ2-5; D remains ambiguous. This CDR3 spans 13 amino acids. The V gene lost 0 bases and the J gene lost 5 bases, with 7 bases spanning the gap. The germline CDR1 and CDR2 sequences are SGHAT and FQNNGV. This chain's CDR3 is CASSLDGLETQYF. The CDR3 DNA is TGTGCCAGCAGCTTAGATGGGTTGGAGACCCAGTACTTC.

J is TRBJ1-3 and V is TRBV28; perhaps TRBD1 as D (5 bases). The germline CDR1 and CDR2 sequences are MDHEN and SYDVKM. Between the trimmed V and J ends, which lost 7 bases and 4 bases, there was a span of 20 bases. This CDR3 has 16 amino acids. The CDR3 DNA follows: TGTGCCAGCACCCCAGCCCCCGGGACTGGCGGAAACACCATATATTTT. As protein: CASTPAPGTGGNTIYF.